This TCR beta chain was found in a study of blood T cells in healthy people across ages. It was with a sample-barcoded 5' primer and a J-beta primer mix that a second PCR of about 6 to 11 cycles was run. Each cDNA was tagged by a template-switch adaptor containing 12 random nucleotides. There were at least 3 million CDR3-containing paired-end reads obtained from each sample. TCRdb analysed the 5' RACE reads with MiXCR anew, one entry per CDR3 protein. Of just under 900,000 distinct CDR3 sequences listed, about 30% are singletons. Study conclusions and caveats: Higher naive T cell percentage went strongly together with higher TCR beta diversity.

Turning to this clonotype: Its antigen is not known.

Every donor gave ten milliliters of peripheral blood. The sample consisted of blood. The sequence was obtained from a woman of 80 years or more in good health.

CDR3 sequence reads: CASSQTSIDTDTQYF. The CDR3 nucleotides are TGTGCCAGCAGTCAGACTAGCATTGACACAGATACGCAGTATTTT. The chain joins TRBV27 to TRBJ2-3, with TRBD2 identical over 7 bases. The CDR3 sequence is 15 residues long. From germline, CDR1 is MNHEY and CDR2 SMNVEV (reference sequence). V dropped 5 bases and J dropped 2; count of bases not matched to a gene: 7.